Listed here is a single T cell receptor (beta chain). As yet, its antigen is unknown. This CDR3 has 15 amino acids. CDR1 is MDHEN, CDR2 SYDVKM, per germline. Deletions cut 4 bases from V and 2 bases from J, with 15 bases between. The data were obtained in a study of cytomegalovirus exposure and HLA in healthy donors. Study conclusions and caveats: At a 0.05 false discovery rate, a later analysis found around 15,000 TCR beta sequences to be associated with HLA alleles. Cytomegalovirus association was listed for 164 TCR beta chains.

PCR was performed using 60 Vbeta and 13 Jbeta primers. Sequenced by immunoSEQ multiplex PCR; TCRdb stores in-frame clones only, minus some. The sample has roughly 140,000 clones; 70% to 80% are singletons. Sequenced material: PBMCs. The sequence came from a human donor in good health. V is TRBV28 and J is TRBJ2-7, with D unclear. DNA of the CDR3: TGTGCCAGCAGTTCACCGAATGGGCCACCCTACGAGCAGTACTTC. Translating it yields CASSSPNGPPYEQYF.